The 22 T cell receptor beta chains given below trace back to one sample, sequenced in a study of T cell responses to AZD1222 COVID-19 vaccine. TCRdb keeps only in-frame clones here, not all; method: immunoSEQ multiplex PCR. The top ten hold about 2.2% of the sample, which has approximately 90,000 clones, over 85% seen once. The source was peripheral blood, collected on day 0 of AZD1222 vaccination. Every receptor here comes from an adult in good health.

This chain uses TRBV2 with TRBJ2-7; 9 bases agree with TRBD1. The trim removed 7 bases at V and 2 bases at J, leaving 6 bases unmatched. CDR3 size: 14 residues. Per germline, CDR1 SNHLY and CDR2 FYNNEI. The CDR3 DNA reads as TGTGCCAGCAATCTACAGGGGGCAACCTACGAGCAGTACTTC. Residues: CASNLQGATYEQYF. Together with reference TRBV2 and TRBJ2-7, the CDR3 gives the full variable domain: EPEVTQTPSHQVTQMGQEVILRCVPISNHLYFYWYRQILGQKVEFLVSFYNNEISEKSEIFDDQFSVERPDGSNFTLKIRSTKLEDSAMYFCASNLQGATYEQYFGPGTRLTVT.

The chain recombines TRBV14 with TRBJ1-1; 8 bases line up with TRBD1. Germline CDR1 reads SGHDN; CDR2 reads FVKESK. V gave up 2 bases and J gave up 1 base; unmatched junction bases: 3. The CDR3 consists of 15 residues. The CDR3 nucleotides read TGTGCCAGCAGCCAAACCGGGACAGGGAACACTGAAGCTTTCTTT. Its protein is CASSQTGTGNTEAFF.

This chain uses TRBV27 with TRBJ2-1; 7 bases line up with TRBD2. The junction had 20 bases not matched to a gene; V was cut back by 0 bases and J by 3 bases. The germline CDR1 and CDR2 sequences are MNHEY and SMNVEV (reference sequence). The CDR3 spans 21 residues. CDR3 protein: CASSLSRTSGLLSNGYNEQFF. The CDR3 region has the DNA TGTGCCAGCAGTTTATCCCGGACTAGTGGTCTTCTAAGTAACGGCTACAATGAGCAGTTCTTC.

This clone was counted once. The V and J genes are TRBV27 and TRBJ1-1; D uncertain. Per germline, CDR1 MNHEY and CDR2 SMNVEV (reference sequence). V lost 0 bases and J lost 4, with 12 bases in between. This CDR3 contains 15 residues. The CDR3 is CASSLSAPLGTEAFF. DNA of the CDR3: TGTGCCAGCAGTTTATCGGCCCCCTTGGGCACTGAAGCTTTCTTT.

V and J are TRBV10-3 and TRBJ1-5, with a weak D call TRBD1 (5 bases). The germline V and J ends were trimmed by 3 bases and 13 bases, with 13 bases remaining between them. The CDR3 length is 12 residues. Germline CDR1 reads ENHRY; CDR2 reads SYGVKD. The CDR3 is CAISDGRDQQHF. DNA for the CDR3: TGTGCCATCAGTGACGGCAGGGACCAACAGCATTTT.

The rearrangement uses TRBV7-2 and TRBJ2-5; no definite D call. V lost 6 bases and J lost 0, with 5 bases in between. This CDR3 region has 12 residues. From germline, CDR1 is SGHTA and CDR2 FQGNSA. The CDR3 DNA follows: TGTGCCAGCAGTTCGTACCAAGAGACCCAGTACTTC. Translating gives CASSSYQETQYF.

The genes are TRBV5-4 and TRBJ2-7, with 7 positions matching TRBD1. From germline, CDR1 is SGHNT and CDR2 YYREEE (reference sequence). The CDR3 length is 12 residues. Trimming cost V 5 bases and J 5 bases; bases outside gene matches: 4. As DNA, the CDR3 is TGTGCCAGCAGTCGCAGGGGGAACGAGCAGTACTTC. Encoded protein: CASSRRGNEQYF.

The chain joins TRBV6-5 to TRBJ2-7; TRBD1 aligns across 7 bases. Germline CDR1 and CDR2: MNHEY and SVGAGI. The V and J ends lost 5 bases and 3 bases, in that order; junction bases with no gene match: 10. The CDR3 has 15 amino acids. This chain's CDR3 is CASSQPKGARYEQYF. Written as DNA, the CDR3 is TGTGCCAGCAGTCAACCTAAGGGGGCCCGCTACGAGCAGTACTTC.

The chain is built from TRBV2 and TRBJ1-2; TRBD1 might be the D (6 bases). V gave up 6 bases and J gave up 1 base, with 12 bases separating them. This CDR3 spans 14 amino acids. Per the germline V gene, CDR1 is SNHLY and CDR2 is FYNNEI. As DNA, the CDR3 is TGTGCCAGCAGGGGGGGGCGGCTTAACTATGGCTACACCTTC. Translated: CASRGGRLNYGYTF.

The J gene is TRBJ1-4, the V gene TRBV25-1, with 9 bases matching TRBD1. V trimming: 3 bases; J trimming: 4 bases; junction bases outside the gene matches: 0. The CDR3 runs 14 residues. CDR1 is MGHDK, CDR2 SYGVNS, per germline. The CDR3 reads CASSEDRGNEKLFF. As DNA, the CDR3 is TGTGCCAGCAGTGAGGACAGGGGTAATGAAAAACTGTTTTTT.

This chain joins TRBV28 and TRBJ1-1, with D possibly being TRBD1 (5 bases). The germline V gene has CDR1 MDHEN and CDR2 SYDVKM. V was clipped by 3 bases and J by 11 bases, with 13 bases between them. This CDR3 spans 12 amino acids. The CDR3 region has the DNA TGTGCCAGCAGTTTGAAGGGGCGGTCGGCTTTCTTT. This encodes CASSLKGRSAFF.

V usage is TRBV5-1 and J usage is TRBJ2-2; weak D call: TRBD1 (6 bases). Trimming cost V 0 bases and J 1 base, with 10 bases left between them. The CDR3 contains 16 residues. Germline V gene data show CDR1 as SGHRS and CDR2 as YFSETQ. The CDR3 reads CASSLESGVNTGELFF. In nucleotides, the CDR3 is TGCGCCAGCAGCTTGGAGTCAGGGGTGAACACCGGGGAGCTGTTTTTT.

The CDR3: CASSLVIATRETQYF. The CDR3 DNA reads TGTGCCAGCAGCTTAGTAATAGCAACGAGGGAGACCCAGTACTTC. The V and J genes are TRBV7-2 and TRBJ2-5; D is unclear. Germline V gene data show CDR1 as SGHTA and CDR2 as FQGNSA. V shed 1 base and J shed 5 bases, with 14 bases lying between them. The CDR3 loop spans 15 amino acids.

The chain carries TRBV19 and TRBJ2-1; D may correspond to TRBD1 or TRBD2 (5 bases each). Germline V lookup: CDR1 LNHDA, CDR2 SQIVND (reference sequence). The V gene lost 0 bases and the J gene lost 0 bases, with 9 bases spanning the gap. CDR3 length equals 16 residues. CDR3 protein: CASSIDGTYSYNEQFF. CDR3 DNA: TGTGCCAGTAGTATAGATGGGACCTACTCCTACAATGAGCAGTTCTTC.

The V call is TRBV30, the J call TRBJ1-4; no clear D. This CDR3 has 11 amino acids. With 0 bases removed from V and 16 bases from J, the gap between germline ends came to 12 bases. The V gene's germline CDR1 is GTSNPN and CDR2 SVGIG (reference sequence). In DNA form, the CDR3 reads TGTGCCTGGAGTGTAGGCGGGAAATGGTTTTTT. As protein: CAWSVGGKWFF.

This clone was observed a few times. The rearrangement joins TRBV7-2 to TRBJ2-3, with a tentative D call TRBD2 (5 bases). CDR1 and CDR2 from the germline V gene are SGHTA and FQGNSA. CDR3 length equals 13 residues. Trimming took 4 bases from V and 5 from J, leaving 10 bases between them. CDR3 DNA: TGTGCCAGCAGCTGGGGAGAGCGAGATACGCAGTATTTT. It specifies CASSWGERDTQYF.

This clone has just a few counts. This specimen includes other DNA sequences encoding the same CDR3. The CDR3 spells CASSLAGLSHNEQFF. The CDR3 nucleotides are TGTGCCAGCAGCTTAGCGGGACTATCCCACAATGAGCAGTTCTTC. V and J are TRBV11-1 and TRBJ2-1, with TRBD2 matching 7 bases. CDR1 and CDR2 from the germline V gene are SGHAT and FQDESV (reference sequence). After removal of 0 bases from V and 5 bases from J, the junction contained 4 bases not matched to a gene. This CDR3 is 15 amino acids long.

This chain connects TRBV6-5 to TRBJ2-7, with 9 bases fitting TRBD1. CDR1 is MNHEY and CDR2 is SVGAGI in the germline V gene. V dropped 5 bases and J dropped 2; count of bases not matched to a gene: 1. This CDR3 has 13 residues. CDR3 sequence: CASSRDRAYEQYF. In DNA, the CDR3 is TGTGCCAGCAGTCGGGACAGGGCCTACGAGCAGTACTTC.

This clone appeared a single time. The chain has TRBV30 and TRBJ2-5; D is unresolved. This CDR3 is built from 13 residues. Germline lookup yields CDR1 GTSNPN and CDR2 SVGIG (reference sequence). Trimming left V 0 bases short and J 4 bases short, with 9 bases between. The CDR3 sequence: CAWSVGFAETQYF. CDR3 bases: TGTGCCTGGAGTGTCGGCTTTGCAGAGACCCAGTACTTC.

The gene calls are TRBV7-2 and TRBJ2-3, with 7 positions matching TRBD2. Looked up from germline, CDR1 is SGHTA and CDR2 is FQGNSA. Trimming took 3 bases from V and 2 from J; bases not matched to a gene: 2. The CDR3 contains 14 residues. CDR3 amino acids: CASSLGGVTDTQYF. CDR3 nucleotides: TGTGCCAGCAGCTTGGGGGGGGTCACAGATACGCAGTATTTT.

This rearrangement joins TRBV5-1 to TRBJ2-1, with 7 bases that match TRBD1. V trimming: 4 bases; J trimming: 8 bases; junction bases outside the gene matches: 15. CDR1 is SGHRS, CDR2 YFSETQ, per germline. This CDR3 region has 16 residues. The CDR3 loop is CASSITSGTVSYEQFF. CDR3 sequence (DNA): TGCGCCAGCAGCATAACATCCGGGACAGTGTCCTATGAGCAGTTCTTC.

V is TRBV29-1 and J is TRBJ1-4; perhaps TRBD1 as D (6 bases). This CDR3 comprises 13 residues. In germline, CDR1 is SQVTM, CDR2 ANQGSEA. Trimming removed 4 bases at V and 5 bases at J, with 11 bases between. CDR3 residues: CSVASGVNEKLFF. CDR3 bases: TGCAGCGTTGCCTCAGGGGTGAATGAAAAACTGTTTTTT. Combining the CDR3 with reference TRBV29-1 and TRBJ1-4 gives the whole variable domain SAVISQKPSRDICQRGTSLTIQCQVDSQVTMMFWYRQQPGQSLTLIATANQGSEATYESGFVIDKFPISRPNLTFSTLTVSNMSPEDSSIYLCSVASGVNEKLFFGSGTQLSVL.